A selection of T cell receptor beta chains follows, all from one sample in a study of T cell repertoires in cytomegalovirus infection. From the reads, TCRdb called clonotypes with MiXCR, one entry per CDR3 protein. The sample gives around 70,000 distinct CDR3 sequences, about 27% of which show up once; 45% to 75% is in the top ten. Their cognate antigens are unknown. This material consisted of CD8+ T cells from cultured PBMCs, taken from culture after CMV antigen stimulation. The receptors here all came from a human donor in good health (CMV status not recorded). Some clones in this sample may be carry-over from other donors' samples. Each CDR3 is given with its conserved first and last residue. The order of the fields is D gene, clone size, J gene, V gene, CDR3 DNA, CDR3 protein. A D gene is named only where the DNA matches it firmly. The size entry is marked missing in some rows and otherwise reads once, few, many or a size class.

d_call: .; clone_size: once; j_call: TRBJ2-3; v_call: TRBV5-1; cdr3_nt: TGCGCCAGCAGCTTGGTCCGTTCTGGGCAGGGCCCAGATACGCAGTATTTT; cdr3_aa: CASSLVRSGQGPDTQYF
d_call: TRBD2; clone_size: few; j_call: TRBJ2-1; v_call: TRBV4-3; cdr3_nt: TGCGCCAGCAGCCAAGATCGGGGGGGAAACAATGAGCAGTTCTTC; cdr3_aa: CASSQDRGGNNEQFF
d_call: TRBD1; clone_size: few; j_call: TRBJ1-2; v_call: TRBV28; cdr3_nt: TGTGCCAGCCGCCTCCTCACAGGGGGCTTTAGGTATGGCTACACCTTC; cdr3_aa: CASRLLTGGFRYGYTF
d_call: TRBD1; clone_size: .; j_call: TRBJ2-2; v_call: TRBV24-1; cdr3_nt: TGTGCCACCAGTGAAGAAGGGGGCTGGACCGGGGAGCTGTTTTTT; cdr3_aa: CATSEEGGWTGELFF
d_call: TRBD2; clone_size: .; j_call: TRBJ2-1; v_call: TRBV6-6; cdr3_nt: TGTGCCAGCAGTTACTCGACGTTGGAGTCTGCGGGAGTGGGGAATGAGCAGTTCTTC; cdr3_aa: CASSYSTLESAGVGNEQFF
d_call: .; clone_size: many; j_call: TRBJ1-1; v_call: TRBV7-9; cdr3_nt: TGTGCCAGCACCCCCCCAACGTCTCCGAACACTGAAGCTTTCTTT; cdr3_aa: CASTPPTSPNTEAFF
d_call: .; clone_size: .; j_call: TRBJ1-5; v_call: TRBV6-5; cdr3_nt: TGTGCCAGCAGTTCCCTATTAGAAAATCAGCCCCAGCATTTT; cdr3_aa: CASSSLLENQPQHF
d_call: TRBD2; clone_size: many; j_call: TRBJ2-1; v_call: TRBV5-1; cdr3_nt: TGCGCCAGCACTAACGAGGGTAGCGGGTACAATGAGCAGTTCTTC; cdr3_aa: CASTNEGSGYNEQFF
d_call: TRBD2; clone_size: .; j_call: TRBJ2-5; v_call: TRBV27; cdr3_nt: TGTGCCAGCAGAGTTTGGGCTAGCGGGGGGGCGGGGACCCAGTACTTC; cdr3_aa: CASRVWASGGAGTQYF
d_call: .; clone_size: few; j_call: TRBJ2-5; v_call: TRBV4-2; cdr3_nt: TGTGCCAGCAGCCAAGATTTTACGGACCCCCAAGAGACCCAGTACTTC; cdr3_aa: CASSQDFTDPQETQYF
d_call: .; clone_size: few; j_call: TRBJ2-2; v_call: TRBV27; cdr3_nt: TGTGCCAGCAGATGGGGCGCGAACACCGGGGAGCTGTTTTTT; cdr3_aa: CASRWGANTGELFF
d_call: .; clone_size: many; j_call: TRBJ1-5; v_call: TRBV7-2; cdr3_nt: TGTGCCAGCAGCCCGACAGGATCAAATCAGCCCCAGCATTTT; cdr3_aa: CASSPTGSNQPQHF
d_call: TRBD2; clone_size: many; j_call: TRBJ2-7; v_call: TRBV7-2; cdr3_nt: TGTGCCAGCAGCTCAGGACTAGCGGGGGTAGAGCAGTACTTC; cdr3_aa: CASSSGLAGVEQYF
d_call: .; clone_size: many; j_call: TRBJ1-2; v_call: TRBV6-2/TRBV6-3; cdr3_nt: TGTGCCAGCAGCCCCTCACGCCAAAGGAGGGTAGGGTATGGCTACACCTTC; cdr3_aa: CASSPSRQRRVGYGYTF
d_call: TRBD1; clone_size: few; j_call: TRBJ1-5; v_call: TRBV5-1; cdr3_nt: TGCGCCAGCAGCCGCACGACAGGGGAGGTTGAGCCCCAGCATTTT; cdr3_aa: CASSRTTGEVEPQHF
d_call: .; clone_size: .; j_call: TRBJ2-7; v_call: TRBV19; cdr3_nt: TGTGCCAGTAGTATAGGAACAGGGCGCCACGAGCAGTACTTC; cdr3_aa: CASSIGTGRHEQYF
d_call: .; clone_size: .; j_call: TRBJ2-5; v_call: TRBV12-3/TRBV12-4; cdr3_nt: TGTGCCAGCAGTTTAAGGCAGAACGGCGGGGAGACCCAGTACTTC; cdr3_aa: CASSLRQNGGETQYF
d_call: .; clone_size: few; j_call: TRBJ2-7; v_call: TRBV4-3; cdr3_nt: TGCGCCAGCAGCCAGGCTGGGGCCGAGCAGTACTTC; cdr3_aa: CASSQAGAEQYF
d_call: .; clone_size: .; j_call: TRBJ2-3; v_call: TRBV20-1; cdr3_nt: TGCAGTGCTAGAGATTTAGGGGGTAACACAGATACGCAGTATTTT; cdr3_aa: CSARDLGGNTDTQYF
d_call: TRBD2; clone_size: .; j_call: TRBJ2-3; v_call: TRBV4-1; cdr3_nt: TGCGCCAGCAGCCAAGATCTGGCGGGAGCAAACACAGATACGCAGTATTTT; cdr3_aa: CASSQDLAGANTDTQYF
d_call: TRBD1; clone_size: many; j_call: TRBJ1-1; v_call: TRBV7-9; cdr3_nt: TGTGCCAGCAGCAAGAAGGACAGGGCGAACACTGAAGCTTTCTTT; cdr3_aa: CASSKKDRANTEAFF
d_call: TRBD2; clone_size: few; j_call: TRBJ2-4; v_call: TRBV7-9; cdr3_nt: TGTGCCAGCAGCTCGGGACTAGCGGGAGGGATAATTCAGTACTTC; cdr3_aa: CASSSGLAGGIIQYF
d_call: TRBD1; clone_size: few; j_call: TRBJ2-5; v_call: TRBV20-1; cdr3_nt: TGCAGTGCCATTGACAGGGTCCAAGAGACCCAGTACTTC; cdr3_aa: CSAIDRVQETQYF
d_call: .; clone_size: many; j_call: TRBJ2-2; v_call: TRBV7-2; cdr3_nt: TGTGCCAGCAGCTTTTCGTACCGGAGTACCGGGGAGCTGTTTTTT; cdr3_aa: CASSFSYRSTGELFF
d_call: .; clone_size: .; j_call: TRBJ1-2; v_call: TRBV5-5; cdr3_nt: TGTGCCAGCAGCTTGGGAGGGGCCTATGGCTACACCTTC; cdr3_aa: CASSLGGAYGYTF
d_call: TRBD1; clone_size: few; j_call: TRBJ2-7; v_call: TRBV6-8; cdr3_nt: TGTGCCAGCAGATGGAGGGGACAGGGCCCCTACGAGCAGTACTTC; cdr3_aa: CASRWRGQGPYEQYF
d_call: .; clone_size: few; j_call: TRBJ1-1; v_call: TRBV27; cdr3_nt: TGTGCCAGCAGTTTAAATTTGGGAACTGAAGCTTTCTTT; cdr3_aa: CASSLNLGTEAFF
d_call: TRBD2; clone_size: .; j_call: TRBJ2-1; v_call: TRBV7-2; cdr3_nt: TGTGCCAGCACCTTTAGCGGGGGCCCTTTAGATGAGCAGTTCTTC; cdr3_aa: CASTFSGGPLDEQFF
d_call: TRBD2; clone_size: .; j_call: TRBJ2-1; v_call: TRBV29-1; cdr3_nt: TGCAGCGTTGAGGGGCTAGCGGGATCCTACAATGAGCAGTTCTTC; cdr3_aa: CSVEGLAGSYNEQFF
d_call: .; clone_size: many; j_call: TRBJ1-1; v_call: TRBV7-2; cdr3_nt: TGTGCCAGCAGCTTCCGCCCACAGGGCCGGGCGTACACTGAAGCTTTCTTT; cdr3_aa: CASSFRPQGRAYTEAFF
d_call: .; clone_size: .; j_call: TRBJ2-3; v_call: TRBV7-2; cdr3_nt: TGTGCCAGCAGCTTAATTACTATAGATACGCAGTATTTT; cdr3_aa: CASSLITIDTQYF
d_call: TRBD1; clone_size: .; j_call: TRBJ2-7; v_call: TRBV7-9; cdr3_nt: TGTGCCAGCAACAAAGACAGGGGTTGGCAGTACTTC; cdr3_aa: CASNKDRGWQYF
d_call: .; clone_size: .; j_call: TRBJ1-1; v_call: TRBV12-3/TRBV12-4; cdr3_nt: TGTGCCAGCATGGAGACTAAGCTGGCATGGAACACTGAAGCTTTCTTT; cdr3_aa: CASMETKLAWNTEAFF
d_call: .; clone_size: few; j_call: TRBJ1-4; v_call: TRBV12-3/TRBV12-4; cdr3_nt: TGTGCCAGCAGTCGAGAGGGGCAAACTAATGAAAAACTGTTTTTT; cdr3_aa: CASSREGQTNEKLFF
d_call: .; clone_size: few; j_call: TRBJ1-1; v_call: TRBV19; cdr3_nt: TGTGCCAGTAGGCCGAGCACTGAAGCTTTCTTT; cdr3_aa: CASRPSTEAFF
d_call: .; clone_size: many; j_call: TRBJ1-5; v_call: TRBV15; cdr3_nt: TGTGCCACCAGCAGAGGAACACGTAACAATCAGCCCCAGCATTTT; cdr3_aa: CATSRGTRNNQPQHF
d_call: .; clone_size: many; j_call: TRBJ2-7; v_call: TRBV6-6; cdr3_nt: TGTGCCAGCAGTTACTCGATTTGGGGGGAGCAGGGAGGCTACGAGCAGTACTTC; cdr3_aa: CASSYSIWGEQGGYEQYF
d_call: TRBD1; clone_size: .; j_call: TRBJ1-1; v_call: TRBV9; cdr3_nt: TGTGCCAGCAGCGTAGAAGCGGCAGGGGGACCGAACACTGAAGCTTTCTTT; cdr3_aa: CASSVEAAGGPNTEAFF
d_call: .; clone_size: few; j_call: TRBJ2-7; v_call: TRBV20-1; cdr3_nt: TGCAGTGCTAGAAGTGGCAGCACCTACGAGCAGTACTTC; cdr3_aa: CSARSGSTYEQYF
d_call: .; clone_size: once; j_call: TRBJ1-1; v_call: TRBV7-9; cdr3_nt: TGTGCCAGCAGCTTATCGGGACCTAACACTGAAGCTTTCTTT; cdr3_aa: CASSLSGPNTEAFF
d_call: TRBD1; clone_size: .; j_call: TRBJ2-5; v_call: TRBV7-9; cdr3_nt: TGTGCCAGCAGCTGGTTAGGACAGGAAGAGACCCAGTACTTC; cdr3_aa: CASSWLGQEETQYF
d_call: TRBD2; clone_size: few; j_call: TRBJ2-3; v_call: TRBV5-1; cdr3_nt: TGCGCCAGCAGCTTCACTAGCGGTGATACGCAGTATTTT; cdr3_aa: CASSFTSGDTQYF
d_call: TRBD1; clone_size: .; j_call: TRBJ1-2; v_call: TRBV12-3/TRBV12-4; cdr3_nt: TGTGCCAGCAGTCCAGGGACAGGCCTTTCTCATGGCTACACCTTC; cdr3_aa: CASSPGTGLSHGYTF
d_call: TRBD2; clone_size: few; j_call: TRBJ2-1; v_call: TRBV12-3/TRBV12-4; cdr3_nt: TGTGCCAGCAGACCCGCTAGCGGGAACTCCTACAATGAGCAGTTCTTC; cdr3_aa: CASRPASGNSYNEQFF
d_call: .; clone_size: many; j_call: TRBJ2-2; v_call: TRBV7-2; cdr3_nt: TGTGCCAGCAGTATACCGGGGACCGGGGAGCTGTTTTTT; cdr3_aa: CASSIPGTGELFF
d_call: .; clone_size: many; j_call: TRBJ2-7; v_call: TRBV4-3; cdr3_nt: TGCGCCAGCAGCCAAACCCGGGACTCGCTCTCCTACGAGCAGTACTTC; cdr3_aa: CASSQTRDSLSYEQYF
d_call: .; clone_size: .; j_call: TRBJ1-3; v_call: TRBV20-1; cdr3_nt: TGCAGTGCTAGAGATCGGGGATTCTCTGGAAACACCATATATTTT; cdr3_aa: CSARDRGFSGNTIYF
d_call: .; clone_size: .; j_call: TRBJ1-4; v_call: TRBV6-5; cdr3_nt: TGTGCCAGCAGCCCGCCCGGACCGGGACATTCAACTAATGAAAAACTGTTTTTT; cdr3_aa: CASSPPGPGHSTNEKLFF